These T cell receptor beta chains were read from a single sample in a study of T-cell reconstitution after alpha-beta-depleted transplantation in children. In TCRdb, the PCR reads were re-called with MiXCR into one record per CDR3 protein. The sample includes hundreds of thousands of distinct CDR3 sequences, around a sixth seen only once; the top ten take 0.85% to 1.3%. The material sequenced was PBMCs from the stem cell graft donor, taken from the stem cell graft. The receptor source for this set is a human donor who donated a stem cell graft to a child with acute myeloid leukemia. Each CDR3 is given with its conserved first and last residue. Each record gives: D gene, clone size, V gene, J gene, CDR3 protein, CDR3 DNA. D genes are given only for firm matches. Expanded clones are given a class, and other clones once, few, many or no size at all.

>-|-|TRBV12-3/TRBV12-4|TRBJ1-1
CASSLNPVGMNTEAFF
TGTGCCAGCAGTTTAAATCCAGTGGGAATGAACACTGAAGCTTTCTTT
>-|many|TRBV29-1|TRBJ2-3
CSVGLVYTDTQYF
TGCAGCGTAGGACTCGTTTACACAGATACGCAGTATTTT
>TRBD2|-|TRBV27|TRBJ2-1
CASSEVTSGGYEQFF
TGTGCCAGCAGTGAGGTGACTAGCGGGGGCTATGAGCAGTTCTTC
>-|-|TRBV3-1|TRBJ2-1
CASSQETYNEQFF
TGTGCCAGCAGCCAGGAGACCTACAATGAGCAGTTCTTC
>TRBD2|many|TRBV20-1|TRBJ2-1
CSAAFGTRGTNEQFF
TGCAGTGCTGCCTTCGGGACTAGGGGGACCAATGAGCAGTTCTTC
>TRBD1|few|TRBV6-1|TRBJ2-5
CASRGQGAGETQYF
TGTGCCAGCAGGGGACAGGGCGCTGGAGAGACCCAGTACTTC
>-|few|TRBV9|TRBJ1-1
CASSVGWSTEAFF
TGTGCCAGCAGCGTAGGGTGGAGCACTGAAGCTTTCTTT
>TRBD1|few|TRBV24-1|TRBJ2-1
CATSDPGQGGYNEQFF
TGTGCCACCAGTGACCCAGGACAGGGGGGATACAATGAGCAGTTCTTC
>-|-|TRBV24-1|TRBJ2-2
CATSDSKAGELFF
TGTGCCACCAGTGATTCGAAGGCCGGGGAGCTGTTTTTT
>TRBD2|many|TRBV12-3/TRBV12-4|TRBJ2-5
CASSLGYDGGTQETQYF
TGTGCCAGCAGTTTAGGGTATGACGGGGGGACTCAAGAGACCCAGTACTTC
>-|-|TRBV20-1|TRBJ2-2
CSASGRGGELFF
TGCAGTGCTAGTGGTCGGGGCGGGGAGCTGTTTTTT
>-|-|TRBV12-2|TRBJ2-4
CASPSRGGGKAKNIQYF
TGTGCAAGTCCCTCCAGGGGTGGGGGGAAGGCCAAAAACATTCAGTACTTC
>-|-|TRBV24-1|TRBJ2-3
CATSVFGGTDTQYF
TGTGCCACCAGTGTATTCGGGGGCACAGATACGCAGTATTTT
>TRBD2|few|TRBV12-3/TRBV12-4|TRBJ2-1
CASTPRLAGEQFF
TGTGCCAGCACCCCCAGACTAGCGGGGGAGCAGTTCTTC
>-|many|TRBV20-1|TRBJ2-3
CSATLADTQYF
TGCAGTGCTACATTAGCAGATACGCAGTATTTT
>-|-|TRBV7-9|TRBJ1-2
CASTVDSSYGYTF
TGTGCCAGCACCGTGGACAGCTCCTATGGCTACACCTTC
>-|few|TRBV18|TRBJ1-1
CASSPQQSEAFF
TGTGCCAGCTCGCCACAGCAATCTGAAGCTTTCTTT
>TRBD1|many|TRBV20-1|TRBJ1-5
CSAPRQGNQPQHF
TGCAGTGCCCCAAGACAGGGGAATCAGCCCCAGCATTTT
>TRBD2|few|TRBV6-2/TRBV6-3|TRBJ2-1
CAGGSGAGPEQFF
TGTGCCGGCGGCAGCGGGGCCGGCCCAGAGCAGTTCTTC
>TRBD1|-|TRBV12-3/TRBV12-4|TRBJ1-1
CASSFRQGVAEAFF
TGTGCCAGCAGTTTTCGACAGGGGGTCGCTGAAGCTTTCTTT
>TRBD1|few|TRBV13|TRBJ1-6
CASSLARQGTSPLHF
TGTGCCAGCAGCTTAGCCCGACAGGGCACGAGTCCCCTCCACTTT
>-|many|TRBV12-3/TRBV12-4|TRBJ1-5
CASSLGAIPDQPQHF
TGTGCCAGCAGTTTGGGGGCCATCCCCGATCAGCCCCAGCATTTT
>-|many|TRBV4-3|TRBJ2-7
CASSPWRVSYEQYF
TGCGCCAGCAGCCCTTGGCGGGTCTCCTACGAGCAGTACTTC
>TRBD1|many|TRBV20-1|TRBJ2-5
CSAIERGLETQYF
TGCAGTGCTATAGAGAGGGGGCTAGAGACCCAGTACTTC
>-|many|TRBV15|TRBJ2-2
CATVQGTGELFF
TGTGCCACCGTCCAGGGAACCGGGGAGCTGTTTTTT
>-|many|TRBV12-3/TRBV12-4|TRBJ1-6
CASSDGTHSPLHF
TGTGCCAGCAGTGATGGAACACACTCACCCCTCCACTTT
>TRBD2|many|TRBV20-1|TRBJ2-3
CSATGTSGVTDTQYF
TGCAGTGCTACCGGGACTAGCGGGGTCACAGATACGCAGTATTTT